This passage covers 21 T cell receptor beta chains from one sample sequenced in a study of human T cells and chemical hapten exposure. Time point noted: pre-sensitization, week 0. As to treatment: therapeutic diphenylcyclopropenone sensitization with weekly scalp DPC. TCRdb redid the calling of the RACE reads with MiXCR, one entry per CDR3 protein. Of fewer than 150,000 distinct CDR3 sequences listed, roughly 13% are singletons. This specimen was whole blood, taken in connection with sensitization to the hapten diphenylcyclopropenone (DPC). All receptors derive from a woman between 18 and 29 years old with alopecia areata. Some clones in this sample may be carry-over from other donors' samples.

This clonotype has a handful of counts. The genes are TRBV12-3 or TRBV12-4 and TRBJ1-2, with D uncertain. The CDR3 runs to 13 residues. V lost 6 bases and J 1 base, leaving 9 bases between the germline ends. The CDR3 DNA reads TGTGCCAGCAGCCCGGTCTTTAACTATGGCTACACCTTC. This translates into CASSPVFNYGYTF.

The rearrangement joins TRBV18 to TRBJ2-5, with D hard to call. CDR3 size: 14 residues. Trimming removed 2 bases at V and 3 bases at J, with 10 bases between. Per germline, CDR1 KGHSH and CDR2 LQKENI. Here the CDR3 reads CASSPSYSEETQYF. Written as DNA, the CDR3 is TGTGCCAGCTCACCATCATACAGCGAAGAGACCCAGTACTTC.

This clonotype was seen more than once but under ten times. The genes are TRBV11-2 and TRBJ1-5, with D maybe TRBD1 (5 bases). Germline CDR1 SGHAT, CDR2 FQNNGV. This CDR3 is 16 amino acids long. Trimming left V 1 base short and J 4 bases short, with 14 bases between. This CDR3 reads CASSLGGGIGNQPQHF. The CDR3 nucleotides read TGTGCCAGCAGCTTAGGTGGGGGGATTGGAAATCAGCCCCAGCATTTT.

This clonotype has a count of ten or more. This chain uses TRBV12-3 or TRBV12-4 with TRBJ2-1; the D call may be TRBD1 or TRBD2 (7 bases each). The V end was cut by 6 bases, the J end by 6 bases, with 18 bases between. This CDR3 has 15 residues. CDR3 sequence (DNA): TGTGCCAGCAGCCTTCGACAGGGAGGGGGCAATGAGCAGTTCTTC. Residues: CASSLRQGGGNEQFF.

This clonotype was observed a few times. The CDR3 bases are TGTGCCAGCAGTTACTCAATGTCGAGGAGCCACGAGCAGTACTTC. The encoded protein is CASSYSMSRSHEQYF. The rearrangement links TRBV6-5 to TRBJ2-7; no definite D call. From germline, CDR1 is MNHEY and CDR2 SVGAGI. The ends were cut back, 0 bases at V and 5 bases at J, with 14 bases in the middle. The CDR3 extends over 15 amino acids.

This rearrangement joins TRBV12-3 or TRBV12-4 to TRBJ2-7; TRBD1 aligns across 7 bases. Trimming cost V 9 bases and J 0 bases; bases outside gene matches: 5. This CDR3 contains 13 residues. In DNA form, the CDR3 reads TGTGCCAGTTCGACAGGGCTCTCCTACGAGCAGTACTTC. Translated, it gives CASSTGLSYEQYF.

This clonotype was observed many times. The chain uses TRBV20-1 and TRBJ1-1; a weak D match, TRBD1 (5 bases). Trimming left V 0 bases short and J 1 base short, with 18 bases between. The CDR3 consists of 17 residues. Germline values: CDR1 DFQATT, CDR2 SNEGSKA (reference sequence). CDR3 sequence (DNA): TGCAGTGCTAGAGATCTGGGGGACTGGTCGTCGAACACTGAAGCTTTCTTT. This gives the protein CSARDLGDWSSNTEAFF.

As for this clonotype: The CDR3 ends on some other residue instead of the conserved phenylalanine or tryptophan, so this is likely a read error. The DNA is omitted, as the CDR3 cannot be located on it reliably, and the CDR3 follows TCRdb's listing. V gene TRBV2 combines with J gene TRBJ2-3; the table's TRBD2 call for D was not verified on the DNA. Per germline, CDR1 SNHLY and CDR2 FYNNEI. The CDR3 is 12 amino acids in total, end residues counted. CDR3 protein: CASSVMKGLVIV.

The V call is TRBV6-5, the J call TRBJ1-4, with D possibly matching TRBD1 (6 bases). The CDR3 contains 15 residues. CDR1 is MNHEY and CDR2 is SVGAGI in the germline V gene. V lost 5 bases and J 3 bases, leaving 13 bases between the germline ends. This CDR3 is CASSQSGVPNEKLFF. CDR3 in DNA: TGTGCCAGCAGTCAGTCAGGGGTCCCTAATGAAAAACTGTTTTTT.

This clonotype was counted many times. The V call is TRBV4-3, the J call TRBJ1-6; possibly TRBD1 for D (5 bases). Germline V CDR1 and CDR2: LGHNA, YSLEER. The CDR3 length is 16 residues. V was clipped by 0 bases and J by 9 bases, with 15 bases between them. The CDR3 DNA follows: TGCGCCAGCAGCCAAGATGGGACTGGATATGGTTCACCCCTCCACTTT. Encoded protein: CASSQDGTGYGSPLHF.

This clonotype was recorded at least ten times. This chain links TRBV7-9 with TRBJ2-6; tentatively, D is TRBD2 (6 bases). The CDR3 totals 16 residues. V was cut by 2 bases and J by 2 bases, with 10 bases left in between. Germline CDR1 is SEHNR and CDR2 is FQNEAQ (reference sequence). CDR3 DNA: TGTGCCAGCAGCTTACTCGGCGGGGCTGGGGCCAACGTCCTGACTTTC. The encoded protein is CASSLLGGAGANVLTF.

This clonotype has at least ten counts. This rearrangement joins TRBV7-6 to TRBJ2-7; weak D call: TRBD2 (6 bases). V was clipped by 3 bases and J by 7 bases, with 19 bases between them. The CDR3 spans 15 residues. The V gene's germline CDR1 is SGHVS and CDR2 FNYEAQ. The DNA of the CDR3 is TGTGCCAGCAGCTTCGCCCTGGCGGGGACGCGGGAGCAGTACTTC. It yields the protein CASSFALAGTREQYF.

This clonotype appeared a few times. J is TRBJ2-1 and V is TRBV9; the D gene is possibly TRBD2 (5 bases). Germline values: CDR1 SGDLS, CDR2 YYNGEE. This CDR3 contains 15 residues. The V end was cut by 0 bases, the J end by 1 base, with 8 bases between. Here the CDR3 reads CASSVDSGSYNEQFF. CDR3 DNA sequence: TGTGCCAGCAGCGTAGATTCGGGATCCTACAATGAGCAGTTCTTC.

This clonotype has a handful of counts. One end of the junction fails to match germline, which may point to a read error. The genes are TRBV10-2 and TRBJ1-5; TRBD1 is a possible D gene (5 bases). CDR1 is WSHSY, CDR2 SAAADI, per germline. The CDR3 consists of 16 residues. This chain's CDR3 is CASSLEAGPQGQPQHF. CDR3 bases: TGCGCTAGCAGCCTCGAAGCCGGGCCCCAGGGTCAGCCCCAGCATTTT.

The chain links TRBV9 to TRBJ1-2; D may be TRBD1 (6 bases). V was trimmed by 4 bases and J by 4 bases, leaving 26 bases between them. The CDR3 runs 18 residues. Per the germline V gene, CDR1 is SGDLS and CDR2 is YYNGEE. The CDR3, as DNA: TGTGCCAGCAGCTCGCCCAGGGGAGGGTTGAGTGACACCTATGGCTACACCTTC. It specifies CASSSPRGGLSDTYGYTF.

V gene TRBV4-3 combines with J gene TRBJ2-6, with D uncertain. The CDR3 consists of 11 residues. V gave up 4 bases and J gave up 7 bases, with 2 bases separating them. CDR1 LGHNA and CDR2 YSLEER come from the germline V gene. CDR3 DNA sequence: TGCGCCAGCAGCCGAGCCAACGTCCTGACTTTC. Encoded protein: CASSRANVLTF.

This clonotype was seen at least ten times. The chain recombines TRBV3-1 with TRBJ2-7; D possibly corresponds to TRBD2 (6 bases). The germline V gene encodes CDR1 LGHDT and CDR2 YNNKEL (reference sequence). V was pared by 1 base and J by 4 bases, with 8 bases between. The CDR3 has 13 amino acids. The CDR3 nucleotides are TGTGCCAGCAGCCAAGGGGCGGGGTACGAGCAGTACTTC. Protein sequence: CASSQGAGYEQYF.

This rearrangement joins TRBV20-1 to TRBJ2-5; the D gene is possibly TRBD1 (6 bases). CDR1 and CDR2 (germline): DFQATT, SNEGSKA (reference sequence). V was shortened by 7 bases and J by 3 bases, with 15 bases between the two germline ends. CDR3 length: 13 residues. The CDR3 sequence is CSVSQGQEETQYF. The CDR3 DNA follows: TGCAGTGTCTCCCAGGGGCAGGAAGAGACCCAGTACTTC.

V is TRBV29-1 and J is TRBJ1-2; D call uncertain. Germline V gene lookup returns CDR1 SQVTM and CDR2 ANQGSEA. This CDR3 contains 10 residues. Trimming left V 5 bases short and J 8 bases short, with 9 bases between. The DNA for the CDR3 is TGCAGCGTTTCAGAGGGAGGCTACACCTTC. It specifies CSVSEGGYTF.

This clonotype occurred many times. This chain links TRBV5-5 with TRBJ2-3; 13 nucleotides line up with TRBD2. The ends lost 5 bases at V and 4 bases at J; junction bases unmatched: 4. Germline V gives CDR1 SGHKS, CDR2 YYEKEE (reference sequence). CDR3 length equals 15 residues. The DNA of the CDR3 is TGTGCCAGCAGTAAAGGACTAGCGGGGGCAGATACGCAGTATTTT. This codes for CASSKGLAGADTQYF. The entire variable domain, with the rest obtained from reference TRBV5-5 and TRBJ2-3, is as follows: DAGVTQSPTHLIKTRGQQVTLRCSPISGHKSVSWYQQVLGQGPQFIFQYYEKEERGRGNFPDRFSARQFPNYSSELNVNALLLGDSALYLCASSKGLAGADTQYFGPGTRLTVL.

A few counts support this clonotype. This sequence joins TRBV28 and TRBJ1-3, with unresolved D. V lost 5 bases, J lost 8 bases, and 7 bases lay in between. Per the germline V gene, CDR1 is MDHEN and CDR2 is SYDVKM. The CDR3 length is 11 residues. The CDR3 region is CASSTWDTIYF. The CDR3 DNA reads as TGTGCCAGCAGTACTTGGGACACCATATATTTT.